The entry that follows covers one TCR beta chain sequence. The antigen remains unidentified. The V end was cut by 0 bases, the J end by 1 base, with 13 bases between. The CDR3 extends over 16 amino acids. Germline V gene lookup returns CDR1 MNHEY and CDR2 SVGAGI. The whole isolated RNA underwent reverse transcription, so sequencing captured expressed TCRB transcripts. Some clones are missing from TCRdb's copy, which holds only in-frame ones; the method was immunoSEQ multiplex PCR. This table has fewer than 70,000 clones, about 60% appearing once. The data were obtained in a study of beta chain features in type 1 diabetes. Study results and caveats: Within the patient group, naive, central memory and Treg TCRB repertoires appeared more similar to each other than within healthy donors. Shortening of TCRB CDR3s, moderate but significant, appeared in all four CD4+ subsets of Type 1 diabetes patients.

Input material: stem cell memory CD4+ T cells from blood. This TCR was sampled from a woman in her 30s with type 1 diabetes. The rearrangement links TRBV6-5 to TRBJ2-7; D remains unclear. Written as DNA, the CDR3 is TGTGCCAGCAGTTACTCCTCTGCTAGTACGTCCTACGAGCAGTACTTC. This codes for CASSYSSASTSYEQYF.